This paragraph reports one T cell receptor beta chain. Its antigen is as yet unknown. These data are taken from a study of T cell responses to AZD1222 COVID-19 vaccine. Whole-study findings and limits: At baseline, just a handful of AZD1222 recipients tested seropositive. Donor demographics were predominantly white British with a female majority; clonal diversity may be underestimated.

Using immunoSEQ multiplex PCR, the repertoire was profiled, and TCRdb retains in-frame clones only, with some absent. Among 100,000 to 140,000 clones listed, about 85% were seen once. The source material was peripheral blood, sampled on day 0 of AZD1222 vaccination. The clonotype originates from an adult in good health.

The CDR3 region has the DNA TGTGCCAGCAGCCCCAGAGCGGGCCTCTCCTACAATGAGCAGTTCTTC. Encoded protein: CASSPRAGLSYNEQFF. The genes are TRBV3-1 (or the pseudogene TRBV3-2) and TRBJ2-1, with a tentative D call TRBD2 (6 bases). The V gene's germline CDR1 is LGHDT and CDR2 YNNKEL (reference sequence). The germline V and J ends were trimmed by 4 bases and 0 bases, with 13 bases remaining between them. This CDR3 contains 16 residues.